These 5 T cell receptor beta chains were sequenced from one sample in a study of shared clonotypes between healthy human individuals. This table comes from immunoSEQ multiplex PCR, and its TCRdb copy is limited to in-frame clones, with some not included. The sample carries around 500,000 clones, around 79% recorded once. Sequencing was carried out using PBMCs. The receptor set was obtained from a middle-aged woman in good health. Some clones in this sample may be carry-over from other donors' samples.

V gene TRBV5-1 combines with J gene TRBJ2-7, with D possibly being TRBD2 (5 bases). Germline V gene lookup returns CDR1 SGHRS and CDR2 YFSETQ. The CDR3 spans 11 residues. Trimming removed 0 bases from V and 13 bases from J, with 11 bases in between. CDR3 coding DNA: TGCGCCAGCAGCTTGGATGGACTCATATACTTC. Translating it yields CASSLDGLIYF.

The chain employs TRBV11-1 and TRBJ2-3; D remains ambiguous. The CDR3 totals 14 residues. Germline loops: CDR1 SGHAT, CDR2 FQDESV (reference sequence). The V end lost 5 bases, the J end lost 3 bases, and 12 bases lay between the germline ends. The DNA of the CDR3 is TGTGCCAGCAGCCGTTATGGATTGACAGATACGCAGTATTTT. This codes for CASSRYGLTDTQYF.

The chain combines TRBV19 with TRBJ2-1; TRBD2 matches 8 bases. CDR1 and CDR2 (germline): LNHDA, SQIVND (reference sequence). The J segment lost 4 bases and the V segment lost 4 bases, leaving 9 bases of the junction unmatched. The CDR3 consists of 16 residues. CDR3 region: CASSRLAIGFYNEQFF. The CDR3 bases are TGTGCCAGTAGTAGACTAGCGATTGGGTTTTACAATGAGCAGTTCTTC.

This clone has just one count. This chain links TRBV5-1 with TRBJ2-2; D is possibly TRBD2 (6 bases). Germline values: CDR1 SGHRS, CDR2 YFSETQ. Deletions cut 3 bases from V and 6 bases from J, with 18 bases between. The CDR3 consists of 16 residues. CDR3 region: CASSSGTGRTAGELFF. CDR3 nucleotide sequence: TGCGCCAGCAGCTCAGGGACTGGTCGGACGGCCGGGGAGCTGTTTTTT.

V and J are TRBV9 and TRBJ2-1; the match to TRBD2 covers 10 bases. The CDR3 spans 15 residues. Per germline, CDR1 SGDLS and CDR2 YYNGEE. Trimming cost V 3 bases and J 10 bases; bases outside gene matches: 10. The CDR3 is CASSEGTSVVQEQFF. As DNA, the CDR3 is TGTGCCAGCAGCGAAGGGACTAGCGTTGTCCAAGAGCAGTTCTTC.